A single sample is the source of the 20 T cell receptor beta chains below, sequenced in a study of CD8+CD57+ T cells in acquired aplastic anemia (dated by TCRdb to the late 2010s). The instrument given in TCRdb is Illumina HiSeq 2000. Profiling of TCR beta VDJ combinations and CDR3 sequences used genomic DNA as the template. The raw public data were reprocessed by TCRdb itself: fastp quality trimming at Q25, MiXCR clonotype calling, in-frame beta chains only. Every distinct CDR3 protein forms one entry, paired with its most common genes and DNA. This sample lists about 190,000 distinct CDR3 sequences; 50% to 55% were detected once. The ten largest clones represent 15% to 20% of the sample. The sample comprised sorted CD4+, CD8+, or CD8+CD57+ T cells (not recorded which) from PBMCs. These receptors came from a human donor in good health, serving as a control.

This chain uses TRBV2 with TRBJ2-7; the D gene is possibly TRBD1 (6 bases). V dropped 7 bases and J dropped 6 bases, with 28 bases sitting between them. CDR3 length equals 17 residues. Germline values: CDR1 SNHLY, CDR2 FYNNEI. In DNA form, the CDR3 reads TGTGCCAGCAAGGGCGCAGGGACGGTCCAGGGGACCGGCGAGCAGTACTTC. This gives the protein CASKGAGTVQGTGEQYF.

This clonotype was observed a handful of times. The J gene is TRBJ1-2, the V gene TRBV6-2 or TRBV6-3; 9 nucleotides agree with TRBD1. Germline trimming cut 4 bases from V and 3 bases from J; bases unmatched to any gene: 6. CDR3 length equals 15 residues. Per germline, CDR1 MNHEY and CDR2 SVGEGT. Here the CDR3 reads CASSCRRQGDYGYTF. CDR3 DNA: TGTGCCAGCAGTTGCCGAAGACAGGGGGACTATGGCTACACCTTC.

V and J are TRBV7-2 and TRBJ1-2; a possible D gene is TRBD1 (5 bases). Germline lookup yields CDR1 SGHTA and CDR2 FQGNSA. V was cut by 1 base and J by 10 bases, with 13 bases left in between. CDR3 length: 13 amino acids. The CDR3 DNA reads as TGTGCCAGCAGCTTAGACTGGGGGGAAACCTACACCTTC. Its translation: CASSLDWGETYTF.

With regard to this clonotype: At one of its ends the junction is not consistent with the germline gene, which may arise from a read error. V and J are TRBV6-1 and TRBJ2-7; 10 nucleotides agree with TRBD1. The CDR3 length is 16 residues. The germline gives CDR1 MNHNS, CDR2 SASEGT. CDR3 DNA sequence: TGTACCAGCAGCTCCCTCGGGGGACAGGGGCGCTACGAGCAGTACTTC. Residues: CTSSSLGGQGRYEQYF.

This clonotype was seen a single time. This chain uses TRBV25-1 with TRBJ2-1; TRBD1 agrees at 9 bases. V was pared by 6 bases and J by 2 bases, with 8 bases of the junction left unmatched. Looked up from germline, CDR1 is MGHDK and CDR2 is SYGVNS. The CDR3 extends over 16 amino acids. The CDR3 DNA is TGTGCCAGCAGGTCCACAGGGGGCGATACCTACAATGAGCAGTTCTTC. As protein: CASRSTGGDTYNEQFF.

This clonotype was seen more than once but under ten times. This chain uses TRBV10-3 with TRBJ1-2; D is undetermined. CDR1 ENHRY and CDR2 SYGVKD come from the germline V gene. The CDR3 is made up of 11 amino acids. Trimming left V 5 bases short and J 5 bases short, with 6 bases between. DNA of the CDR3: TGTGCCATCAGTCCGGGGTATGGCTACACCTTC. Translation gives CAISPGYGYTF.

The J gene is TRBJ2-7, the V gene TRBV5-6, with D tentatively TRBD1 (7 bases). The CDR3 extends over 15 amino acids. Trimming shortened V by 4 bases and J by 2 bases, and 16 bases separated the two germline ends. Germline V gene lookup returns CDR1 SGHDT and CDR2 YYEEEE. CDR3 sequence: CASSLGGTAAYEQYF. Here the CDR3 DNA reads TGTGCCAGCAGCCTTGGAGGGACAGCCGCCTACGAGCAGTACTTC.

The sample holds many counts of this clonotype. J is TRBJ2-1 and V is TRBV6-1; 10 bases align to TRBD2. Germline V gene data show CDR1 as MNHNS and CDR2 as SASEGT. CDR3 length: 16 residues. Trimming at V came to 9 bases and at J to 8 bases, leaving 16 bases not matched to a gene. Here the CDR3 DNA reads TGTGCCAGTACTAGGAGCGGGGGGGCCCTTTTCCATGAGCAGTTCTTC. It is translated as CASTRSGGALFHEQFF.

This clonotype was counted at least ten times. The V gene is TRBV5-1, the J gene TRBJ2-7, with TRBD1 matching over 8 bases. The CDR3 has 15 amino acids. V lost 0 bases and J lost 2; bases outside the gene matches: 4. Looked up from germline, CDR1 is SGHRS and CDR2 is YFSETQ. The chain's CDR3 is CASSLGTGLTYEQYF. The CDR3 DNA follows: TGCGCCAGCAGCTTGGGGACAGGGCTCACCTACGAGCAGTACTTC. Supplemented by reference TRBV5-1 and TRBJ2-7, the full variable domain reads KAGVTQTPRYLIKTRGQQVTLSCSPISGHRSVSWYQQTPGQGLQFLFEYFSETQRNKGNFPGRFSGRQFSNSRSEMNVSTLELGDSALYLCASSLGTGLTYEQYFGPGTRLTVT.

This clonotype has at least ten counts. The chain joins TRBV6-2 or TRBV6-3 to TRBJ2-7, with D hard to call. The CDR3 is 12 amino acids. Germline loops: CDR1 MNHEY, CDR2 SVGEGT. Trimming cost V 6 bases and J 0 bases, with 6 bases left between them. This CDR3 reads CASRGSSYEQYF. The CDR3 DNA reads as TGTGCCAGCAGGGGCAGCTCCTACGAGCAGTACTTC.

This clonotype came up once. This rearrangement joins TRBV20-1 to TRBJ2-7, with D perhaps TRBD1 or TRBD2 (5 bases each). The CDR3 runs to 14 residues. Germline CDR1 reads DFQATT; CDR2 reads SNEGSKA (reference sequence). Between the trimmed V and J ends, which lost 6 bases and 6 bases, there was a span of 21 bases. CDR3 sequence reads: CSAEGREYPGEQYF. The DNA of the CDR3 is TGCAGTGCCGAGGGCAGGGAATATCCGGGCGAGCAGTACTTC.

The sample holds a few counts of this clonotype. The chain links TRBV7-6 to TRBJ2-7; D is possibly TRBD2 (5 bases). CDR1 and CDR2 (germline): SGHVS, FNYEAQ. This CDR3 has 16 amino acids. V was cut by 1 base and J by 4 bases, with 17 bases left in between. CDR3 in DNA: TGTGCCAGCAGCTTAGATTTCGAGGGCAGTTTTTACGAGCAGTACTTC. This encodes CASSLDFEGSFYEQYF.

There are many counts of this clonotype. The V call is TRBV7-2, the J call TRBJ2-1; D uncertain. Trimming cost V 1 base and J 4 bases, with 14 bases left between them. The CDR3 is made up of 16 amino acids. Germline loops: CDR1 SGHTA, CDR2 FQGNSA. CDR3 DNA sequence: TGTGCCAGCAGCTTAGTTGTGTCAGCTACTTACAATGAGCAGTTCTTC. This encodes CASSLVVSATYNEQFF.

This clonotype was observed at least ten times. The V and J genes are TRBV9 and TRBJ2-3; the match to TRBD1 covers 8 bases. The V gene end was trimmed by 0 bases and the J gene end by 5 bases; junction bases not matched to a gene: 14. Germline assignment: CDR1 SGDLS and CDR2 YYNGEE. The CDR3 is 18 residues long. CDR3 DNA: TGTGCCAGCAGCGTAGCTTTCGACAGGGGCTCCACACAAGATACGCAGTATTTT. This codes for CASSVAFDRGSTQDTQYF.

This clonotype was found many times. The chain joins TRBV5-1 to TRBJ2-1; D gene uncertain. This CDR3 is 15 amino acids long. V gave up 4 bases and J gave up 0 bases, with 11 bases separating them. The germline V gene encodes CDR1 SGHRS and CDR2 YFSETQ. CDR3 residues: CASSDPRSSYNEQFF. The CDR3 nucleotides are TGCGCCAGCAGCGACCCAAGAAGCTCCTACAATGAGCAGTTCTTC.

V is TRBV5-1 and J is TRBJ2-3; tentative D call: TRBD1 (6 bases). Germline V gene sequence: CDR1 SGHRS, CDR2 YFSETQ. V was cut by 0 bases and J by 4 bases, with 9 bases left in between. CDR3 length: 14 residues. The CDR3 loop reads CASSLEGVPDTQYF. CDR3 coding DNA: TGCGCCAGCAGCTTGGAGGGGGTCCCAGATACGCAGTATTTT. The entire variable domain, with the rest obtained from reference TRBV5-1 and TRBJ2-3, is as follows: KAGVTQTPRYLIKTRGQQVTLSCSPISGHRSVSWYQQTPGQGLQFLFEYFSETQRNKGNFPGRFSGRQFSNSRSEMNVSTLELGDSALYLCASSLEGVPDTQYFGPGTRLTVL.

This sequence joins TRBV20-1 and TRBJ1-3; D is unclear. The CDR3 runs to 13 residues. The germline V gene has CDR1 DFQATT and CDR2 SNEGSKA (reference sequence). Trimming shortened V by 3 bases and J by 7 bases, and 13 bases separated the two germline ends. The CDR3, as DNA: TGCAGTGCTAGGGGGAGGGTAGTGAACACCATATATTTT. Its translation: CSARGRVVNTIYF.

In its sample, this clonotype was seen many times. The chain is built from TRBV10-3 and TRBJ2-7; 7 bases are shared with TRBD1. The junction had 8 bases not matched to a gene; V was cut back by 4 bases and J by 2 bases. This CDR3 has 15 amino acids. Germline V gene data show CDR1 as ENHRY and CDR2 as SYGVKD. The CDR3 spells CAISGGQTQTYEQYF. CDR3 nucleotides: TGTGCCATCAGTGGGGGACAGACACAAACCTACGAGCAGTACTTC.

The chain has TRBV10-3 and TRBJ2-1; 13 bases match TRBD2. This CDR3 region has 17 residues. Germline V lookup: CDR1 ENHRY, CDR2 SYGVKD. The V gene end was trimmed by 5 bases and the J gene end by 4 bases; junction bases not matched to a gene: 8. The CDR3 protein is CAISREQGLAGYNEQFF. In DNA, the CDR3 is TGTGCCATCAGTCGCGAACAGGGACTAGCGGGGTACAATGAGCAGTTCTTC.

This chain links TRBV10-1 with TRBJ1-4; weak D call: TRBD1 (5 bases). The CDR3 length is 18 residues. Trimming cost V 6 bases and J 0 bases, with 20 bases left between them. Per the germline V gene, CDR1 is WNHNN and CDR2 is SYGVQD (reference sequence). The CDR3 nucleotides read TGCGCCAGCAGGGGAGGGGCGGTCCTTACTGCAACTAATGAAAAACTGTTTTTT. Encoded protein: CASRGGAVLTATNEKLFF.